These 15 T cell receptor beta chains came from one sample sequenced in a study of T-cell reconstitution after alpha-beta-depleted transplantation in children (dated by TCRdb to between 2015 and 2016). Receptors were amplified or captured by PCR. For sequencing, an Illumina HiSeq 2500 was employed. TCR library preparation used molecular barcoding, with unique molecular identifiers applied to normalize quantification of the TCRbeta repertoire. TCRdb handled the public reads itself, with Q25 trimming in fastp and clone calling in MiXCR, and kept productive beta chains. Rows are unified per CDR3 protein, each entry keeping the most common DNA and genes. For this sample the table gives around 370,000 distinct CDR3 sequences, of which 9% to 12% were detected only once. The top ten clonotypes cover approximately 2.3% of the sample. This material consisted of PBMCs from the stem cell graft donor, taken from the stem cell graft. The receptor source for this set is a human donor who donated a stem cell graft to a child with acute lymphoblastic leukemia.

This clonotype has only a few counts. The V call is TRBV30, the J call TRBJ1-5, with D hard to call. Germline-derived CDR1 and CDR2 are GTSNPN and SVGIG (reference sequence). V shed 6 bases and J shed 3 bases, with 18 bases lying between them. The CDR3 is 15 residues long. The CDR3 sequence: CACTRGSGDNQPQHF. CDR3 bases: TGTGCCTGTACTAGAGGCTCCGGCGACAATCAGCCCCAGCATTTT.

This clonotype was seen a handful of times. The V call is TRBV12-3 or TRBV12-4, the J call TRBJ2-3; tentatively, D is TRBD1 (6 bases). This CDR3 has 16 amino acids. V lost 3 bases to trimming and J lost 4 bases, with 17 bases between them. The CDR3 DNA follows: TGTGCCAGCAGTTTCAATAGGGACATGATTCCAGATACGCAGTATTTT. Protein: CASSFNRDMIPDTQYF.

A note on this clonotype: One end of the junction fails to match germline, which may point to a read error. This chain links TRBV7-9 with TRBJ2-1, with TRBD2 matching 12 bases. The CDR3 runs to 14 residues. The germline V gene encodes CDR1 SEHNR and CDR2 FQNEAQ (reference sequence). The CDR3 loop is CASSPQNRLAGEIF. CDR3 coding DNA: TGTGCCAGCAGCCCTCAAAACAGACTAGCGGGAGAGATCTTC.

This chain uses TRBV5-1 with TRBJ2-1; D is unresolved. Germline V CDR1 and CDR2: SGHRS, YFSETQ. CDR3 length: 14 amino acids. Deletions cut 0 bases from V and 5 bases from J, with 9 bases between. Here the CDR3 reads CASSLVKANNEQFF. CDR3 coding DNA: TGCGCCAGCAGCTTGGTGAAGGCAAACAATGAGCAGTTCTTC.

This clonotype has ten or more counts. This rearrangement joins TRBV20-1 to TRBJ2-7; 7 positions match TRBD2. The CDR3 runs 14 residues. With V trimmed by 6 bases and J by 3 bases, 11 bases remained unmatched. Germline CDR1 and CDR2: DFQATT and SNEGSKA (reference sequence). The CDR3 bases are TGCAGTGCAAGACCCGGGACTATAGACTACGAGCAGTACTTC. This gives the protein CSARPGTIDYEQYF.

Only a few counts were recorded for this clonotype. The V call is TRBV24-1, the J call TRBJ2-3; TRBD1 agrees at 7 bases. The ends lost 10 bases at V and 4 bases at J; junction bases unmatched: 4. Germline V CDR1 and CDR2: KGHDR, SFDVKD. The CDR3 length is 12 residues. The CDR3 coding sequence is TGTGCCACGGGACAGAGCCCAGATACGCAGTATTTT. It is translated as CATGQSPDTQYF.

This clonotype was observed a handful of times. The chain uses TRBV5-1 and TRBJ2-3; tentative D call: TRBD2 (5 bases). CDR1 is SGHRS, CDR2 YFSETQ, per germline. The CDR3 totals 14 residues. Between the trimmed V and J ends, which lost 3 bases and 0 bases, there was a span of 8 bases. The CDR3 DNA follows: TGCGCCAGCAGCTGGGAGCGGAGCACAGATACGCAGTATTTT. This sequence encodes CASSWERSTDTQYF.

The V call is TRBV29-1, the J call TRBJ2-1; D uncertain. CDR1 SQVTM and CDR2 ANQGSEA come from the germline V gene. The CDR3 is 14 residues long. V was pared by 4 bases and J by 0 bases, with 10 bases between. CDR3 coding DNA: TGCAGCGTTGTGGGCGGCTTCTCCTACAATGAGCAGTTCTTC. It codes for CSVVGGFSYNEQFF.

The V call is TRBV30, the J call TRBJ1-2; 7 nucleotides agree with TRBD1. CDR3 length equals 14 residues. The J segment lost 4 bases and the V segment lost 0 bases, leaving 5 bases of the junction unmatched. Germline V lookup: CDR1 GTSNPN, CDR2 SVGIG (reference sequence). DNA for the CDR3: TGTGCCTGGAGTGTAGTCAGGGGGTCCTATGGCTACACCTTC. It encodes CAWSVVRGSYGYTF.

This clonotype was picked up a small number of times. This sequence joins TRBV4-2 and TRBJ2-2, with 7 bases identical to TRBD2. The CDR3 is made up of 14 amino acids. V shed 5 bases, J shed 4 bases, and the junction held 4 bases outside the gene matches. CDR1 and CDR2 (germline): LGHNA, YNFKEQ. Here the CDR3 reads CASSSGEGTGELFF. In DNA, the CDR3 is TGTGCCAGCAGCAGCGGGGAGGGCACCGGGGAGCTGTTTTTT.

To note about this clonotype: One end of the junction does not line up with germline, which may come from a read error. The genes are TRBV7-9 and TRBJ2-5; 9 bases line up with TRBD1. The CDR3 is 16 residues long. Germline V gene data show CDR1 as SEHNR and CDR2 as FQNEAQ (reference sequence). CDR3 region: CASSLEGQGYGETRYF. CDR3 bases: TGTGCCAGCAGCTTAGAAGGACAGGGGTATGGAGAGACCCGGTACTTC.

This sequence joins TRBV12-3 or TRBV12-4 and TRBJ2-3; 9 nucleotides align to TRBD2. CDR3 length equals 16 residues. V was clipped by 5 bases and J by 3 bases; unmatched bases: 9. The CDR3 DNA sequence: TGTGCCAGCAGTCCGATAGCGGGAGCTAGTACAGATACGCAGTATTTT. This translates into CASSPIAGASTDTQYF.

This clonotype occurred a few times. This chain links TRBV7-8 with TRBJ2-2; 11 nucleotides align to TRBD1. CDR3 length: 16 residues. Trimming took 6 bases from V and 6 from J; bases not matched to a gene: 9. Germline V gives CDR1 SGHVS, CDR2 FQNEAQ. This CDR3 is CASRQSRTGGSGELFF. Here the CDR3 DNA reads TGTGCCAGCAGGCAGTCCCGGACAGGGGGCTCCGGGGAGCTGTTTTTT.

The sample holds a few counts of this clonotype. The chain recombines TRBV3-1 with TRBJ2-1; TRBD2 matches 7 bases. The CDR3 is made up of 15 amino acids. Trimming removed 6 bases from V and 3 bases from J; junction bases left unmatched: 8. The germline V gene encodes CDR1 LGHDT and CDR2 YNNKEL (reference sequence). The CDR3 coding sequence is TGTGCCAGCAGGCGAGCTAGCGGAGGCTACAATGAGCAGTTCTTC. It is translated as CASRRASGGYNEQFF.

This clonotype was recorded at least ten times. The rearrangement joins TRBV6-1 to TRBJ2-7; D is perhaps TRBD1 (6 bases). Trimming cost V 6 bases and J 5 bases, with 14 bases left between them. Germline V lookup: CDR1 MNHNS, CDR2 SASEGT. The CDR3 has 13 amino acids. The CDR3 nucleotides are TGTGCCAGCAGCCAGACAGGTTGGGACGAGCAGTACTTC. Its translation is CASSQTGWDEQYF.